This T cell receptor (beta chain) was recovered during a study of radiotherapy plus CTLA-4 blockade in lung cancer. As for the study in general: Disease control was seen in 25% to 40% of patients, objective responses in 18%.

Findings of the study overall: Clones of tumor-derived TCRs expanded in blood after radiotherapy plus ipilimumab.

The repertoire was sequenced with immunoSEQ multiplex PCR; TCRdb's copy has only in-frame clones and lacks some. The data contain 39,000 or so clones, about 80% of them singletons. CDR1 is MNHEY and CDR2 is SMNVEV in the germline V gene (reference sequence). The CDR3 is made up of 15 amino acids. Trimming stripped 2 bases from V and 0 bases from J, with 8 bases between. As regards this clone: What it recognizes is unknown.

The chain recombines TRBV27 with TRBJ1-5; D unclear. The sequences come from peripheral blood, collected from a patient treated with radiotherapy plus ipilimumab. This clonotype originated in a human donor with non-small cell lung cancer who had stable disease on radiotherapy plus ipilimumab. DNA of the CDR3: TGTGCCAGCAGTTTAAGGCAGTATAGCAATCAGCCCCAGCATTTT. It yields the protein CASSLRQYSNQPQHF.